Below are 21 T cell receptor beta chains sequenced from a single sample in a study of regulatory T cells in long-lasting Graves disease. For TCR beta, libraries came from iRepertoire HTBI primers and Arm-PCR of CDR3 regions. TCRdb independently ran MiXCR on the multiplex PCR reads; one entry per CDR3 protein. The top ten clones hold roughly 20% of a sample with approximately 380,000 distinct CDR3 sequences, about 20% of them seen once. Stated time point: persistent/refractory GD, antithyroid drugs over 5 years with positive TRAb. PBMCs provided the RNA from which the TCR library was made. This specimen consisted of peripheral blood mononuclear cells (PBMCs), obtained when the disease was refractory, from a patient treated with antithyroid drugs. The receptor set was obtained from a female donor with Graves disease.

This clonotype came up many times. CDR3 region: CASSPTVGRPEAFF. The CDR3 nucleotides read TGTGCCAGCAGCCCTACCGTTGGGCGGCCTGAAGCTTTCTTT. The V and J genes are TRBV28 and TRBJ1-1; D uncertain. The length of the CDR3 is 14 residues. V gave up 6 bases and J gave up 6 bases, with 17 bases separating them. Germline V CDR1 and CDR2: MDHEN, SYDVKM.

This clonotype appeared many times. The CDR3 sequence is CASSLSFGAWEQYF. The CDR3 DNA sequence: TGTGCCAGCAGTTTATCCTTTGGGGCTTGGGAGCAGTACTTC. The chain has TRBV27 and TRBJ2-7; D possibly corresponds to TRBD1 (5 bases). Looked up from germline, CDR1 is MNHEY and CDR2 is SMNVEV (reference sequence). V shed 0 bases and J shed 7 bases, with 13 bases lying between them. This CDR3 has 14 amino acids.

In its sample, this clonotype was seen a few times. The V gene is TRBV4-3, the J gene TRBJ1-1; 7 bases are a match to TRBD1. The V and J ends lost 0 bases and 3 bases, in that order; junction bases with no gene match: 1. The germline CDR1 and CDR2 sequences are LGHNA and YSLEER. CDR3 length equals 14 residues. The DNA for the CDR3 is TGCGCCAGCAGCCAAGAGGGACAGTACACTGAAGCTTTCTTT. Translation: CASSQEGQYTEAFF.

This clonotype was seen at least ten times. This rearrangement joins TRBV6-2 or TRBV6-3 to TRBJ1-6; 8 bases agree with TRBD1. Per germline, CDR1 MNHEY and CDR2 SVGEGT. V shed 6 bases, J shed 10 bases, and the junction held 5 bases outside the gene matches. There are 13 residues in the CDR3. The CDR3 spells CASRRQGTSPLHF. The DNA of the CDR3 is TGTGCCAGCAGGCGACAGGGGACGTCACCCCTCCACTTT.

The CDR3 DNA reads TGTGCCAGCAGTCAAGGGGGCAACAGGGGGAAGGGAGCTTTCTTT. Translating gives CASSQGGNRGKGAFF. The gene calls are TRBV6-1 and TRBJ1-1; 8 bases align to TRBD1. This CDR3 is built from 15 residues. V was clipped by 5 bases and J by 10 bases; unmatched bases: 15. Germline lookup yields CDR1 MNHNS and CDR2 SASEGT.

This rearrangement joins TRBV9 to TRBJ1-1; TRBD1 matches 8 bases. With V trimmed by 4 bases and J by 4 bases, 6 bases remained unmatched. The CDR3 contains 14 residues. The V gene's germline CDR1 is SGDLS and CDR2 YYNGEE. CDR3 amino acids: CASSLTGGPTEAFF. Written as DNA, the CDR3 is TGTGCCAGCAGCCTCACAGGGGGGCCCACTGAAGCTTTCTTT. Full variable domain (missing parts from reference TRBV9 and TRBJ1-1): DSGVTQTPKHLITATGQRVTLRCSPRSGDLSVYWYQQSLDQGLQFLIQYYNGEERAKGNILERFSAQQFPDLHSELNLSSLELGDSALYFCASSLTGGPTEAFFGQGTRLTVV.

The chain couples TRBV29-1 to TRBJ1-5; perhaps TRBD1 as D (5 bases). Germline CDR1 is SQVTM and CDR2 is ANQGSEA. CDR3 length equals 14 residues. Trimming removed 2 bases at V and 3 bases at J, with 11 bases between. Written as DNA, the CDR3 is TGCAGCGTTGAAACGGGGGGACCCAATCAGCCCCAGCATTTT. Translated: CSVETGGPNQPQHF.

This clonotype was found many times. CDR3 loop: CASSRTSHEQYF. DNA of the CDR3: TGTGCCAGCAGCCGTACCTCACACGAGCAGTACTTC. The V gene is TRBV11-1, the J gene TRBJ2-7; no definite D call. Deletions cut 5 bases from V and 5 bases from J, with 10 bases between. Germline-derived CDR1 and CDR2 are SGHAT and FQDESV (reference sequence). There are 12 residues in the CDR3.

This clonotype appeared many times. The chain is built from TRBV18 and TRBJ1-1, with 9 bases fitting TRBD1. The CDR3 has 14 residues. CDR1 and CDR2 from the germline V gene are KGHSH and LQKENI. V lost 3 bases to trimming and J lost 13 bases; unmatched junction nucleotides: 12. The CDR3 DNA sequence: TGTGCCAGCTCACCCAGGGACAGGGAAGTGGGGGATTTCTTT. Translating it yields CASSPRDREVGDFF. The whole variable domain, remainder taken from reference TRBV18 and TRBJ1-1, is NAGVMQNPRHLVRRRGQEARLRCSPMKGHSHVYWYRQLPEEGLKFMVYLQKENIIDESGMPKERFSAEFPKEGPSILRIQQVVRGDSAAYFCASSPRDREVGDFFGQGTRLTVV.

The table lists this clonotype with a few counts. The rearrangement links TRBV12-3 or TRBV12-4 to TRBJ1-5; D remains ambiguous. Trimming took off 0 bases at V and 16 bases at J, with 16 bases between the two ends. The CDR3 covers 13 residues. CDR3 DNA: TGTGCCAGCAGTTTAGCGCAAGAGGCCGCCAGCCATTTT. Translation gives CASSLAQEAASHF.

A few counts support this clonotype. This rearrangement joins TRBV5-1 to TRBJ2-7, with TRBD2 matching over 10 bases. CDR3 length: 16 amino acids. Trimming removed 0 bases from V and 4 bases from J; junction bases left unmatched: 7. Germline-derived CDR1 and CDR2 are SGHRS and YFSETQ. CDR3 residues: CASSLDLIAGGYEQYF. CDR3 coding DNA: TGCGCCAGCAGCTTGGACTTAATAGCGGGAGGATACGAGCAGTACTTC. The full variable domain, in which reference TRBV5-1 and TRBJ2-7 provide the parts outside the CDR3, is KAGVTQTPRYLIKTRGQQVTLSCSPISGHRSVSWYQQTPGQGLQFLFEYFSETQRNKGNFPGRFSGRQFSNSRSEMNVSTLELGDSALYLCASSLDLIAGGYEQYFGPGTRLTVT.

This sequence joins TRBV6-2 or TRBV6-3 and TRBJ2-7; 8 bases match TRBD1. Germline lookup yields CDR1 MNHEY and CDR2 SVGEGT. V shed 10 bases, J shed 6 bases, and the junction held 11 bases outside the gene matches. The CDR3 consists of 13 residues. The CDR3 DNA follows: TGTGCCACCCAACAGGGAGACAGGGGCGAGCAGTACTTC. It is translated as CATQQGDRGEQYF.

For this clonotype: Since a much larger clone is just one base distant, this may be a read error. The chain joins TRBV6-2 or TRBV6-3 to TRBJ1-2; D remains unclear. This CDR3 contains 14 residues. From germline, CDR1 is MNHEY and CDR2 SVGEGT. The chain's CDR3 is CAISDKQCSYGYTF. The DNA for the CDR3 is TGTGCCATCAGTGATAAGCAGTGTTCCTATGGCTACACCTTC.

This clonotype was detected only a few times. The chain combines TRBV13 with TRBJ2-7; weak D call: TRBD2 (6 bases). The germline gives CDR1 PRHDT, CDR2 FYEKMQ (reference sequence). The CDR3 is 14 residues long. With 0 bases removed from V and 2 bases from J, the gap between germline ends came to 8 bases. The CDR3 DNA is TGTGCCAGCAGCTTAGGGGCTAGCGCCTACGAGCAGTACTTC. It yields the protein CASSLGASAYEQYF.

This clonotype was found once. The chain employs TRBV14 and TRBJ2-2; 8 nucleotides line up with TRBD1. The CDR3 runs to 13 residues. V lost 5 bases to trimming and J lost 5 bases; unmatched junction nucleotides: 1. CDR1 and CDR2 from the germline V gene are SGHDN and FVKESK. The CDR3 loop is CASSDRGTGELFF. The CDR3 region has the DNA TGTGCCAGCAGCGACAGGGGTACCGGGGAGCTGTTTTTT.

The rearrangement joins TRBV15 to TRBJ2-1; maybe TRBD2 (5 bases). V lost 3 bases and J 4 bases, leaving 13 bases between the germline ends. In germline, CDR1 is LNHNV, CDR2 YYDKDF (reference sequence). This CDR3 contains 15 residues. The CDR3 DNA is TGTGCCACCAGCAGCGGGCCAACGGGGTACAATGAGCAGTTCTTC. Protein sequence: CATSSGPTGYNEQFF.

This chain connects TRBV20-1 to TRBJ1-1; a possible D gene is TRBD1 (6 bases). This CDR3 has 13 amino acids. Germline V gene sequence: CDR1 DFQATT, CDR2 SNEGSKA (reference sequence). The germline V and J ends were trimmed by 1 base and 11 bases, with 17 bases remaining between them. CDR3: CSARAVRGGQAFF. As DNA, the CDR3 is TGCAGTGCTAGAGCCGTGAGGGGGGGCCAGGCTTTCTTT.

The chain is built from TRBV28 and TRBJ2-1; 14 bases are shared with TRBD2. Unmatched junction bases numbered 11, after V lost 11 bases and J lost 8 bases. This CDR3 spans 15 amino acids. In germline, CDR1 is MDHEN, CDR2 SYDVKM. The CDR3 loop reads CASSGLAGADDEQFF. The CDR3 DNA sequence: TGTGCCTCATCGGGACTAGCGGGAGCGGACGATGAGCAGTTCTTC.

The chain couples TRBV2 to TRBJ2-7, with 9 bases that match TRBD1. V lost 6 bases and J lost 3; bases outside the gene matches: 6. Germline CDR1 SNHLY, CDR2 FYNNEI. This CDR3 has 14 amino acids. The CDR3 loop is CASSEWTGVYEQYF. CDR3 in DNA: TGTGCCAGCAGCGAATGGACAGGGGTCTACGAGCAGTACTTC.

This clonotype was counted ten times or more. The CDR3 here is CASRPGTGEYQPQHF. The CDR3 DNA is TGTGCCAGCAGGCCCGGGACAGGGGAATATCAGCCCCAGCATTTT. The J gene is TRBJ1-5, the V gene TRBV28, with TRBD1 identical over 10 bases. Per germline, CDR1 MDHEN and CDR2 SYDVKM. The J segment lost 5 bases and the V segment lost 6 bases, leaving 7 bases of the junction unmatched. CDR3 length: 15 residues.

The chain combines TRBV7-2 with TRBJ1-1; D is ambiguous. The CDR3 totals 13 residues. Looked up from germline, CDR1 is SGHTA and CDR2 is FQGNSA. Deletions cut 5 bases from V and 3 bases from J, with 10 bases between. Here the CDR3 DNA reads TGTGCCAGCAGCCCGGACTATTACACTGAAGCTTTCTTT. This codes for CASSPDYYTEAFF.